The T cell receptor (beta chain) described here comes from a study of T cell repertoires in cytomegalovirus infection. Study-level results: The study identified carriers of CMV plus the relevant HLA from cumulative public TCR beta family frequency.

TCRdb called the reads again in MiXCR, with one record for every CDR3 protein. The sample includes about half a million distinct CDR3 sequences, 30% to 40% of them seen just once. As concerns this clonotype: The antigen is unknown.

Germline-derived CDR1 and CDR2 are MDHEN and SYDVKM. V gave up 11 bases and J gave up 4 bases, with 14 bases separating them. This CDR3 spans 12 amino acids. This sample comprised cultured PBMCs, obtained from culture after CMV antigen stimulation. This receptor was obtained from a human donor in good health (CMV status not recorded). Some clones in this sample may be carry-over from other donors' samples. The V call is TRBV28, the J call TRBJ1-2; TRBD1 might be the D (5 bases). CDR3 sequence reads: CAVGGGTYGYTF. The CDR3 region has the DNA TGTGCCGTCGGGGGGGGGACCTATGGCTACACCTTC.